The 16 T cell receptor beta chains presented below share a single source sample, sequenced in a study of blood T cell repertoires in COVID-19. The repertoire was sequenced with immunoSEQ multiplex PCR; TCRdb's copy has only in-frame clones and lacks some. The repertoire holds 200,000 to 250,000 clones, with 82% as singletons. What was sequenced was PBMCs or T cells enriched from blood (not recorded which). All receptors derive from a woman aged 55-69 years who had recovered from COVID-19.

The chain employs TRBV9 and TRBJ1-5; 9 bases agree with TRBD1. The germline gives CDR1 SGDLS, CDR2 YYNGEE. V gave up 0 bases and J gave up 5 bases; unmatched junction bases: 0. The CDR3 contains 14 residues. The CDR3 protein is CASSVGTGDQPQHF. DNA for the CDR3: TGTGCCAGCAGCGTAGGGACAGGGGATCAGCCCCAGCATTTT.

The chain joins TRBV6-2 or TRBV6-3 to TRBJ2-7; D is perhaps TRBD1 (6 bases). CDR3 length: 14 amino acids. Trimming took off 2 bases at V and 6 bases at J, with 14 bases between the two ends. Germline CDR1 and CDR2: MNHEY and SVGEGT. The CDR3 nucleotides read TGTGCCAGCAGTTACGATAGGACAGTCGGCGAGCAGTACTTC. It specifies CASSYDRTVGEQYF.

This clone appeared a single time. This sequence joins TRBV9 and TRBJ2-1; 8 positions agree with TRBD2. Looked up from germline, CDR1 is SGDLS and CDR2 is YYNGEE. The V and J ends lost 4 bases and 13 bases, in that order; junction bases with no gene match: 10. The CDR3 spans 13 residues. The CDR3 coding sequence is TGTGCCAGCAGCATAGGGACTAGTCGAGGCCAGTTCTTC. This encodes CASSIGTSRGQFF. Using reference TRBV9 and TRBJ2-1 for the parts outside the CDR3, the full variable domain is DSGVTQTPKHLITATGQRVTLRCSPRSGDLSVYWYQQSLDQGLQFLIQYYNGEERAKGNILERFSAQQFPDLHSELNLSSLELGDSALYFCASSIGTSRGQFFGPGTRLTVL.

The chain has TRBV5-6 and TRBJ1-4; 9 bases align to TRBD1. Germline V CDR1 and CDR2: SGHDT, YYEEEE. The CDR3 spans 15 residues. The J segment lost 7 bases and the V segment lost 2 bases, leaving 6 bases of the junction unmatched. This CDR3 is CASSLTTGGLEKLFF. DNA for the CDR3: TGTGCCAGCAGCTTAACGACAGGGGGACTTGAAAAACTGTTTTTT.

The V call is TRBV20-1, the J call TRBJ1-1, with D possibly matching TRBD1 (6 bases). This CDR3 is 11 amino acids long. CDR1 is DFQATT and CDR2 is SNEGSKA in the germline V gene (reference sequence). The DNA of the CDR3 is TGCAGGCTACAGGGAAACACTGAAGCTTTCTTT. Amino acid sequence: CRLQGNTEAFF.

On this clone: Relative to the germline gene, one junction end is altered; a read error may explain this. V and J are TRBV7-9 and TRBJ2-7; D tentatively fits TRBD1 or TRBD2 (7 bases each). The CDR3 spans 14 residues. Germline loops: CDR1 SEHNR, CDR2 FQNEAQ (reference sequence). In nucleotides, the CDR3 is TGTGCCAGCAGCCTAGCGGAGGGGGCGCGGGAGCAGTACTTC. It specifies CASSLAEGAREQYF.

The chain joins TRBV11-2 to TRBJ2-1; a weak D match, TRBD2 (6 bases). CDR3 length: 14 residues. Trimming shortened V by 1 base and J by 9 bases, and 13 bases separated the two germline ends. Germline values: CDR1 SGHAT, CDR2 FQNNGV. CDR3 sequence reads: CASSLAGDGIEQFF. CDR3 DNA sequence: TGTGCCAGCAGCTTAGCGGGAGATGGAATTGAGCAGTTCTTC.

The CDR3, as DNA: TGTGCCAGCAGCCCCCAATCCAATCACGAGCAGTACTTC. This translates into CASSPQSNHEQYF. V gene TRBV9 combines with J gene TRBJ2-7; D call uncertain. The germline gives CDR1 SGDLS, CDR2 YYNGEE. The CDR3 runs 13 residues. Trimming left V 4 bases short and J 5 bases short, with 13 bases between.

DNA for the CDR3: TGCGCCAGCAGCCAAACAGGGGTGTCCTACAATGAGCAGTTCTTC. Translated, it gives CASSQTGVSYNEQFF. This chain uses TRBV5-1 with TRBJ2-1, with TRBD1 identical over 7 bases. This CDR3 has 15 residues. J was trimmed by 1 base and V by 4 bases; bases with no gene match: 5. The germline CDR1 and CDR2 sequences are SGHRS and YFSETQ.

This chain uses TRBV27 with TRBJ2-7, with 10 nucleotides matching TRBD1. The V gene's germline CDR1 is MNHEY and CDR2 SMNVEV (reference sequence). With 6 bases clipped from V and 5 bases from J, the junction kept 7 bases outside the gene matches. The CDR3 loop spans 14 amino acids. CDR3 in DNA: TGTGCCAGCAGGTCGACAGGGGGCATCAACGAGCAGTACTTC. Residues: CASRSTGGINEQYF.

The CDR3 here is CASSAGGEKLFF. The CDR3 DNA sequence: TGTGCCAGCAGTGCAGGGGGGGAAAAACTGTTTTTT. J is TRBJ1-4 and V is TRBV2, with 7 bases aligning to TRBD1. J was trimmed by 8 bases and V by 4 bases; bases with no gene match: 1. Germline values: CDR1 SNHLY, CDR2 FYNNEI. CDR3 length equals 12 residues.

Regarding this clone: In the same sample, other DNA sequences code for this CDR3. J is TRBJ2-7 and V is TRBV6-5; D is possibly TRBD1 (5 bases). The CDR3 runs 15 residues. Per germline, CDR1 MNHEY and CDR2 SVGAGI. Trimming left V 0 bases short and J 3 bases short, with 12 bases between. The CDR3 here is CASSYSGQGSYEQYF. The CDR3 coding sequence is TGTGCCAGCAGTTACTCGGGGCAGGGTAGCTACGAGCAGTACTTC.

This rearrangement joins TRBV5-6 to TRBJ2-2; D is unclear. Germline CDR1 reads SGHDT; CDR2 reads YYEEEE. The CDR3 is 12 amino acids. V was clipped by 6 bases and J by 4 bases, with 7 bases between them. Written as DNA, the CDR3 is TGTGCCAGCATCCCAGTCACCGGGGAGCTGTTTTTT. Encoded protein: CASIPVTGELFF.

This clone was counted between two and nine times. This rearrangement joins TRBV6-1 to TRBJ2-1; the D gene is possibly TRBD1 (5 bases). With 2 bases removed from V and 7 bases from J, the gap between germline ends came to 18 bases. The CDR3 consists of 16 residues. CDR1 and CDR2 from the germline V gene are MNHNS and SASEGT. CDR3 sequence reads: CASSEYRPDGRNEQFF. The CDR3 nucleotides read TGTGCCAGCAGTGAATACAGGCCGGATGGTAGGAATGAGCAGTTCTTC.

The J gene is TRBJ1-5, the V gene TRBV19, with D tentatively TRBD1 (6 bases). Trimming stripped 8 bases from V and 6 bases from J, with 14 bases between. The CDR3 runs 13 residues. In germline, CDR1 is LNHDA, CDR2 SQIVND (reference sequence). The DNA for the CDR3 is TGTGCCAGTCTAAGGACAGCAGGTCAGCCCCAGCATTTT. Its protein product is CASLRTAGQPQHF.

The rearrangement links TRBV20-1 to TRBJ2-5; D may be TRBD1 (5 bases). The CDR3 sequence is 13 residues long. The ends were cut back, 3 bases at V and 2 bases at J, with 10 bases in the middle. Germline CDR1 and CDR2: DFQATT and SNEGSKA (reference sequence). The CDR3 is CSASTQGQETQYF. Here the CDR3 DNA reads TGCAGTGCTAGTACCCAGGGTCAAGAGACCCAGTACTTC.